A single sample is the source of the 28 T cell receptor beta chains below, sequenced in a study of PD-1 blockade in classical Hodgkin lymphoma. Profiled with immunoSEQ multiplex PCR; TCRdb holds only in-frame clones, not every one. The top ten hold 20% of the sample, which has about 110,000 clones, roughly 87% seen once. Brentuximab vedotin exposure varied among the patients, all of whom had relapsed after autologous stem cell transplantation. The sample in question was peripheral blood mononuclear cells (PBMCs), obtained before the second cycle of nivolumab. Receptors were obtained from a human donor with classical Hodgkin lymphoma.

This sequence joins TRBV6-1 and TRBJ1-1; D unclear. This CDR3 has 14 amino acids. The V gene lost 4 bases and the J gene lost 0 bases, with 9 bases spanning the gap. Germline CDR1 is MNHNS and CDR2 is SASEGT. The CDR3 sequence is CASSGRSVNTEAFF. CDR3 nucleotides: TGTGCCAGCAGTGGACGATCAGTGAACACTGAAGCTTTCTTT.

The chain recombines TRBV7-2 with TRBJ1-2, with D perhaps TRBD1 (5 bases). Between the trimmed V and J ends, which lost 1 base and 1 base, there was a span of 16 bases. Germline lookup yields CDR1 SGHTA and CDR2 FQGNSA. The CDR3 extends over 17 amino acids. The CDR3 region has the DNA TGTGCCAGCAGCTTAGGAGGGGACCCGGTCCTTAACTATGGCTACACCTTC. Amino acids: CASSLGGDPVLNYGYTF.

This clone was seen just once. The rearrangement links TRBV10-1 to TRBJ2-3, with 12 nucleotides matching TRBD2. The CDR3 totals 14 residues. The J segment lost 6 bases and the V segment lost 4 bases, leaving 2 bases of the junction unmatched. The germline CDR1 and CDR2 sequences are WNHNN and SYGVQD (reference sequence). The CDR3: CASSGLAGADTQYF. DNA for the CDR3: TGCGCCAGCAGTGGACTAGCGGGAGCCGATACGCAGTATTTT.

This sequence joins TRBV7-2 and TRBJ1-1; 12 positions agree with TRBD1. This CDR3 region has 16 residues. Germline CDR1 is SGHTA and CDR2 is FQGNSA. V lost 3 bases to trimming and J lost 3 bases; unmatched junction nucleotides: 5. The chain's CDR3 is CASSLEGQGAYTEAFF. DNA for the CDR3: TGTGCCAGCAGCTTGGAGGGACAGGGGGCATACACTGAAGCTTTCTTT.

J is TRBJ1-2 and V is TRBV19, with D hard to call. Trimming removed 1 base at V and 2 bases at J, with 5 bases between. The CDR3 has 13 amino acids. Germline V gene lookup returns CDR1 LNHDA and CDR2 SQIVND (reference sequence). CDR3 DNA sequence: TGTGCCAGTAGTATAGGCAACAACTATGGCTACACCTTC. Encoded protein: CASSIGNNYGYTF.

As regards this clone: This CDR3 is also generated by other DNA sequences in the sample. The V gene is TRBV29-1, the J gene TRBJ1-2, with 11 nucleotides matching TRBD1. Germline loops: CDR1 SQVTM, CDR2 ANQGSEA. The junction had 7 bases not matched to a gene; V was cut back by 6 bases and J by 4 bases. The CDR3 loop spans 14 amino acids. The CDR3 sequence: CSVAGTGGGYGYTF. In DNA, the CDR3 is TGCAGCGTAGCCGGGACAGGGGGAGGCTATGGCTACACCTTC.

The V call is TRBV5-1, the J call TRBJ2-7, with 8 bases matching TRBD2. The V and J ends lost 4 bases and 5 bases, in that order; junction bases with no gene match: 8. Per the germline V gene, CDR1 is SGHRS and CDR2 is YFSETQ. The CDR3 totals 14 residues. CDR3 in amino acids: CASSASGSTHEQYF. The CDR3 nucleotides read TGCGCCAGCAGCGCCAGCGGGAGTACTCACGAGCAGTACTTC. The full variable domain, in which reference TRBV5-1 and TRBJ2-7 provide the parts outside the CDR3, is KAGVTQTPRYLIKTRGQQVTLSCSPISGHRSVSWYQQTPGQGLQFLFEYFSETQRNKGNFPGRFSGRQFSNSRSEMNVSTLELGDSALYLCASSASGSTHEQYFGPGTRLTVT.

The chain links TRBV9 to TRBJ2-7, with TRBD1 matching 7 bases. The V segment lost 4 bases and the J segment 6 bases; nucleotides outside the gene matches: 7. There are 13 residues in the CDR3. Germline CDR1 and CDR2: SGDLS and YYNGEE. CDR3 in amino acids: CASSPRQGSEQYF. Written as DNA, the CDR3 is TGTGCCAGCAGCCCGAGACAGGGCTCCGAGCAGTACTTC.

This sequence joins TRBV11-2 and TRBJ2-7, with 11 bases aligning to TRBD2. CDR3 length: 16 residues. Losses at the gene ends were 3 bases for V and 6 bases for J; bases not matched to a gene: 10. Per the germline V gene, CDR1 is SGHAT and CDR2 is FQNNGV. The CDR3 coding sequence is TGTGCCAGCAGCTTCCCGACTAGCGGGATCACCCGCGAGCAGTACTTC. Translating gives CASSFPTSGITREQYF.

This sequence joins TRBV6-5 and TRBJ2-5, with D possibly TRBD1 on 6 matching bases. This CDR3 spans 16 amino acids. Germline lookup yields CDR1 MNHEY and CDR2 SVGAGI. V was shortened by 0 bases and J by 0 bases, with 11 bases between the two germline ends. The CDR3, as DNA: TGTGCCAGCAGTTACTCGGAGGACAGTTACCAAGAGACCCAGTACTTC. This translates into CASSYSEDSYQETQYF.

The chain joins TRBV5-1 to TRBJ1-2; no definite D call. Trimming shortened V by 1 base and J by 8 bases, and 27 bases separated the two germline ends. The CDR3 loop spans 18 amino acids. Germline lookup yields CDR1 SGHRS and CDR2 YFSETQ. The CDR3 region has the DNA TGCGCCAGCAGCTTGAACCGGGCCCCGCGGGGAGCGGTTCTAGGCTACACCTTC. Its protein product is CASSLNRAPRGAVLGYTF.

The chain links TRBV27 to TRBJ2-1; no clear D gene. With 2 bases removed from V and 10 bases from J, the gap between germline ends came to 12 bases. Germline V lookup: CDR1 MNHEY, CDR2 SMNVEV (reference sequence). This CDR3 region has 13 residues. The CDR3: CASSLIEAGEQFF. CDR3 nucleotides: TGTGCCAGCAGTTTAATCGAGGCAGGAGAGCAGTTCTTC.

This clone turned up a few times. The rearrangement links TRBV7-2 to TRBJ2-5; D uncertain. Trimming removed 3 bases from V and 0 bases from J, with 11 bases in between. This CDR3 spans 15 amino acids. CDR1 SGHTA and CDR2 FQGNSA come from the germline V gene. The CDR3: CASSFGSWYQETQYF. CDR3 coding DNA: TGTGCCAGCAGCTTCGGGTCTTGGTACCAAGAGACCCAGTACTTC.

The genes are TRBV19 and TRBJ2-6; D assignment may be TRBD1 or TRBD2 (6 bases each). The CDR3 consists of 15 residues. Germline V CDR1 and CDR2: LNHDA, SQIVND (reference sequence). CDR3 DNA: TGTGCTATAGCTGGAGGGGGGCCTGGGGCCAACGTCCTGACTTTC. This encodes CAIAGGGPGANVLTF.

The chain couples TRBV14 to TRBJ1-3; the D is unclear. This CDR3 contains 14 residues. The V and J ends lost 4 bases and 4 bases respectively, with 11 bases between them. Germline CDR1 is SGHDN and CDR2 is FVKESK. CDR3 protein: CASSRVRPGNTIYF. CDR3 coding DNA: TGTGCCAGCAGCCGGGTCAGGCCAGGAAACACCATATATTTT.

The CDR3 region has the DNA TGTGCCTGGAGTGAGACAGATACGCAGTATTTT. This codes for CAWSETDTQYF. The chain links TRBV30 to TRBJ2-3; D gene unclear. The CDR3 contains 11 residues. CDR1 is GTSNPN, CDR2 SVGIG, per germline (reference sequence). Trimming took 1 base from V and 3 from J, leaving 2 bases between them.

The chain uses TRBV7-9 and TRBJ1-2; possible D gene TRBD1, 5 bases. Germline V lookup: CDR1 SEHNR, CDR2 FQNEAQ (reference sequence). The CDR3 is made up of 16 amino acids. V was trimmed by 5 bases and J by 5 bases, leaving 21 bases between them. CDR3 in amino acids: CASSPRGQESLYGYTF. The CDR3, as DNA: TGTGCCAGCAGCCCGCGGGGCCAAGAGAGTCTTTATGGCTACACCTTC.

The genes are TRBV28 and TRBJ2-1; 13 nucleotides agree with TRBD2. The CDR3 has 19 residues. The junction had 11 bases not matched to a gene; V was cut back by 6 bases and J by 0 bases. The V gene's germline CDR1 is MDHEN and CDR2 SYDVKM. The CDR3 loop reads CASSSNPGLAGSSYNEQFF. The CDR3 DNA sequence: TGTGCCAGCAGCTCCAACCCGGGACTAGCGGGGAGCTCCTACAATGAGCAGTTCTTC.

This clone was found a few times. The J gene is TRBJ1-1, the V gene TRBV30; TRBD1 might be the D (5 bases). V lost 2 bases and J 4 bases, leaving 11 bases between the germline ends. Germline V gene sequence: CDR1 GTSNPN, CDR2 SVGIG (reference sequence). The CDR3 is made up of 13 amino acids. This chain's CDR3 is CAWSMGGGTEAFF. For the CDR3, the DNA is TGTGCCTGGAGTATGGGGGGAGGCACTGAAGCTTTCTTT.

The chain joins TRBV5-1 to TRBJ2-5, with D uncertain. The CDR3 is 14 residues long. Germline lookup yields CDR1 SGHRS and CDR2 YFSETQ. Trimming removed 1 base at V and 2 bases at J, with 9 bases between. The DNA for the CDR3 is TGCGCCAGCAGCTTGAACAGTCCACAAGAGACCCAGTACTTC. This encodes CASSLNSPQETQYF.

The chain links TRBV2 to TRBJ1-5, with a possible D match to TRBD1 (6 bases). In germline, CDR1 is SNHLY, CDR2 FYNNEI. This CDR3 contains 13 residues. Deletions cut 8 bases from V and 6 bases from J, with 14 bases between. The CDR3, as DNA: TGTGCCAGCCATGGGCAGGGGAGTCAGCCCCAGCATTTT. It specifies CASHGQGSQPQHF.

The chain has TRBV4-2 and TRBJ2-7; D might be TRBD2 (5 bases). This CDR3 has 15 amino acids. V gave up 8 bases and J gave up 2 bases, with 19 bases separating them. Per the germline V gene, CDR1 is LGHNA and CDR2 is YNFKEQ. The CDR3 DNA is TGTGCCAGCTCGCCTTTTACAGACGGGACCTACGAGCAGTACTTC. Its translation: CASSPFTDGTYEQYF.

This clone was detected only once. The V call is TRBV5-1, the J call TRBJ1-2; D gene uncertain. V was clipped by 6 bases and J by 8 bases, with 17 bases between them. The CDR3 sequence is 13 residues long. Germline V gene lookup returns CDR1 SGHRS and CDR2 YFSETQ. The CDR3 region is CASTTTLGGGYTF. The CDR3, as DNA: TGCGCCAGCACAACCACCTTGGGTGGCGGCTACACCTTC. The full variable domain, with the rest looked up from reference TRBV5-1 and TRBJ1-2, is KAGVTQTPRYLIKTRGQQVTLSCSPISGHRSVSWYQQTPGQGLQFLFEYFSETQRNKGNFPGRFSGRQFSNSRSEMNVSTLELGDSALYLCASTTTLGGGYTFGSGTRLTVV.

With respect to this clone: Within the sample, other DNA sequences also encode this same CDR3. The chain combines TRBV5-1 with TRBJ2-1; the match to TRBD2 covers 9 bases. CDR3 length: 15 residues. J gave up 4 bases and V 2 bases, and 4 bases lay outside the gene matches. CDR1 is SGHRS, CDR2 YFSETQ, per germline. DNA for the CDR3: TGCGCCAGCAGCTTTAGCGGGAGTTCATACAATGAGCAGTTCTTC. Translation gives CASSFSGSSYNEQFF. The full variable domain, in which reference TRBV5-1 and TRBJ2-1 provide the parts outside the CDR3, is KAGVTQTPRYLIKTRGQQVTLSCSPISGHRSVSWYQQTPGQGLQFLFEYFSETQRNKGNFPGRFSGRQFSNSRSEMNVSTLELGDSALYLCASSFSGSSYNEQFFGPGTRLTVL.

The V call is TRBV5-6, the J call TRBJ2-5; the match to TRBD1 covers 9 bases. Germline CDR1 is SGHDT and CDR2 is YYEEEE. The CDR3 totals 14 residues. The V and J ends lost 4 bases and 4 bases, in that order; junction bases with no gene match: 5. The CDR3 DNA sequence: TGTGCCAGCAGCCACGGACAGGGGAGAGAGACCCAGTACTTC. It specifies CASSHGQGRETQYF.

This clone was counted only a few times. V is TRBV2 and J is TRBJ2-2, with D maybe TRBD1 (5 bases). CDR3 size: 15 residues. V was clipped by 1 base and J by 4 bases, with 10 bases between them. Looked up from germline, CDR1 is SNHLY and CDR2 is FYNNEI. The CDR3 region is CASSEGGAGTGELFF. The CDR3 region has the DNA TGTGCCAGCAGTGAAGGTGGGGCCGGCACCGGGGAGCTGTTTTTT.

V gene TRBV5-3 combines with J gene TRBJ1-1; 11 bases fit TRBD1. TRBV5-3 is noted as an ORF with a role that remains uncertain. J was trimmed by 2 bases and V by 0 bases; bases with no gene match: 3. The CDR3 is 16 amino acids. The DNA for the CDR3 is TGTGCCAGAAGCTTGGGGACAGGGGGCTCTAACACTGAAGCTTTCTTT. This encodes CARSLGTGGSNTEAFF.

CDR3 loop: CASSLTSGPYNEQFF. Here the CDR3 DNA reads TGTGCCAGCAGTCTCACTAGCGGGCCATACAATGAGCAGTTCTTC. V is TRBV27 and J is TRBJ2-1; 9 positions agree with TRBD2. This CDR3 is built from 15 residues. Trimming took 5 bases from V and 4 from J; bases not matched to a gene: 6. Germline V gene sequence: CDR1 MNHEY, CDR2 SMNVEV (reference sequence).